These 16 T cell receptor beta chains share one sample of origin, sequenced in a study of blood T cells in healthy people across ages. Next came a second PCR, run for about 7 to 12 cycles, which used a sample-barcoded 5' primer along with a J-beta primer mix. TCRdb redid the calling of the 5' RACE reads with MiXCR, one entry per CDR3 protein. The data hold roughly 410,000 distinct CDR3 sequences, with 52% observed a single time. Sequencing was performed on blood. These receptor sequences come from a man between 60 and 70 years old in good health.

This clonotype has at least ten counts. CDR3 loop: CSVGEIAGGAEQYF. The CDR3 DNA sequence: TGCAGCGTTGGTGAAATAGCGGGGGGTGCCGAGCAGTACTTC. The V call is TRBV29-1, the J call TRBJ2-7; 10 bases fit TRBD2. Trimming cost V 4 bases and J 6 bases; bases outside gene matches: 9. Germline V lookup: CDR1 SQVTM, CDR2 ANQGSEA. The CDR3 totals 14 residues.

The V call is TRBV9, the J call TRBJ2-2; 9 nucleotides line up with TRBD2. The CDR3 consists of 15 residues. CDR1 SGDLS and CDR2 YYNGEE come from the germline V gene. J gave up 6 bases and V 0 bases, and 3 bases lay outside the gene matches. The CDR3 is CASSVAAGGAGELFF. The CDR3, as DNA: TGTGCCAGCAGCGTAGCGGCGGGAGGGGCCGGGGAGCTGTTTTTT. Drawing the rest from reference TRBV9 and TRBJ2-2, the complete variable domain is DSGVTQTPKHLITATGQRVTLRCSPRSGDLSVYWYQQSLDQGLQFLIQYYNGEERAKGNILERFSAQQFPDLHSELNLSSLELGDSALYFCASSVAAGGAGELFFGEGSRLTVL.

V is TRBV18 and J is TRBJ1-2; weak D call: TRBD1 (6 bases). V was clipped by 6 bases and J by 4 bases, with 15 bases between them. Germline CDR1 and CDR2: KGHSH and LQKENI. The CDR3 contains 14 residues. This CDR3 is CASSREGGGYGYTF. Written as DNA, the CDR3 is TGTGCCAGCTCCCGTGAAGGGGGTGGCTATGGCTACACCTTC.

The rearrangement joins TRBV10-3 to TRBJ2-1, with 13 bases fitting TRBD2. CDR1 ENHRY and CDR2 SYGVKD come from the germline V gene. With V trimmed by 7 bases and J by 9 bases, 6 bases remained unmatched. CDR3 length: 14 residues. The CDR3 nucleotides are TGTGCCATCAATGGGACTAGCGGGGAGAGTGAGCAGTTCTTC. Protein product: CAINGTSGESEQFF.

There are a few counts of this clonotype. This rearrangement joins TRBV20-1 to TRBJ1-1; 10 nucleotides agree with TRBD1. Germline V gives CDR1 DFQATT, CDR2 SNEGSKA (reference sequence). The CDR3 totals 20 residues. The junction had 21 bases not matched to a gene; V was cut back by 0 bases and J by 5 bases. CDR3 protein: CSARDLSRPDGDRGATEAFF. The DNA of the CDR3 is TGCAGTGCTAGAGATCTGTCCCGTCCCGATGGGGACAGGGGAGCTACTGAAGCTTTCTTT.

This rearrangement joins TRBV5-1 to TRBJ2-1, with 11 bases that match TRBD2. V lost 0 bases, J lost 9 bases, and 5 bases stayed unmatched. Germline CDR1 SGHRS, CDR2 YFSETQ. The length of the CDR3 is 15 residues. CDR3 in DNA: TGCGCCAGCAGCTTGGCAGCTAGCGGGAGGACTGAGCAGTTCTTC. Protein sequence: CASSLAASGRTEQFF.

The chain recombines TRBV3-1 with TRBJ2-1; 7 nucleotides line up with TRBD1. Unmatched junction bases numbered 5, after V lost 1 base and J lost 2 bases. This CDR3 spans 16 amino acids. Germline assignment: CDR1 LGHDT and CDR2 YNNKEL (reference sequence). The CDR3 region is CASSQVDRATYNEQFF. As DNA, the CDR3 is TGTGCCAGCAGCCAAGTTGACAGGGCAACCTACAATGAGCAGTTCTTC.

The V gene is TRBV18, the J gene TRBJ2-4; no clear D. With the DNA end fitting TRBJ2-7 better, the J assignment may be wrong. The CDR3 loop spans 12 amino acids. Germline CDR1 KGHSH, CDR2 LQKENI. CDR3 region: CASAVGSYEQYF. The CDR3 DNA reads TGTGCCAGCGCAGTCGGAAGTTACGAGCAGTACTTC.

This clonotype was counted many times. The rearrangement joins TRBV4-3 to TRBJ2-7; D not resolved. The V gene lost 0 bases and the J gene lost 4 bases, with 10 bases spanning the gap. The CDR3 contains 14 residues. Looked up from germline, CDR1 is LGHNA and CDR2 is YSLEER. For the CDR3, the DNA is TGCGCCAGCAGCCAAGATTTCGGCGGATACGAGCAGTACTTC. Its translation: CASSQDFGGYEQYF.

This clonotype was counted between two and nine times. This sequence joins TRBV29-1 and TRBJ2-1; D is perhaps TRBD1 (5 bases). V lost 0 bases to trimming and J lost 2 bases, with 14 bases between them. This CDR3 comprises 16 residues. The germline V gene encodes CDR1 SQVTM and CDR2 ANQGSEA. The CDR3 sequence: CSVEDRQGTPYNEQFF. Written as DNA, the CDR3 is TGCAGCGTTGAAGATCGCCAGGGTACCCCCTACAATGAGCAGTTCTTC.

The genes are TRBV11-2 and TRBJ2-3; D gene ambiguous. V lost 2 bases to trimming and J lost 0 bases, with 12 bases between them. From germline, CDR1 is SGHAT and CDR2 FQNNGV. The length of the CDR3 is 16 residues. DNA of the CDR3: TGTGCCAGCAGCTTATTGGAGACTTCTAGCACAGATACGCAGTATTTT. It is translated as CASSLLETSSTDTQYF. Looking up the rest from reference TRBV11-2 and TRBJ2-3 gives the full variable domain: EAGVAQSPRYKIIEKRQSVAFWCNPISGHATLYWYQQILGQGPKLLIQFQNNGVVDDSQLPKDRFSAERLKGVDSTLKIQPAKLEDSAVYLCASSLLETSSTDTQYFGPGTRLTVL.

About this clonotype itself: A read error may explain this, as a much larger clone is one base away. The chain couples TRBV24-1 to TRBJ2-1; no firm D call. The germline gives CDR1 KGHDR, CDR2 SFDVKD. The CDR3 extends over 12 amino acids. The CDR3, as DNA: TGTACCACCAGTGATCGGCCGGCTGAGCAGTTCTTC. Translating gives CTTSDRPAEQFF.

This clonotype was counted a single time. The rearrangement joins TRBV12-3 or TRBV12-4 to TRBJ2-1; 12 nucleotides match TRBD2. The CDR3 is 19 amino acids. V lost 5 bases, J lost 0 bases, and 11 bases stayed unmatched. The CDR3: CASSPGRLAGDSSYNEQFF. CDR3 DNA: TGTGCCAGCAGTCCCGGTCGACTAGCGGGGGACAGCTCCTACAATGAGCAGTTCTTC.

Remarks on this clonotype: The germline gene is not matched at one end of the junction; a read error may be the cause. The rearrangement links TRBV12-3 or TRBV12-4 to TRBJ2-4; 11 positions match TRBD2. The CDR3 contains 17 residues. Written as DNA, the CDR3 is TGTGCCAGCAGGCCTCGACTAGCGGGACTAGCCAAAAACATTCGGTACTTC. Residues: CASRPRLAGLAKNIRYF.

This clonotype came up many times. The chain recombines TRBV20-1 with TRBJ2-7; TRBD1 is a possible D gene (5 bases). CDR1 is DFQATT, CDR2 SNEGSKA, per germline (reference sequence). CDR3 length: 12 residues. V was pared by 6 bases and J by 1 base, with 10 bases between. In nucleotides, the CDR3 is TGCAGTGCAGAGACAGCGTCCTACGAGCAGTACTTC. It codes for CSAETASYEQYF.

The chain employs TRBV4-3 and TRBJ2-1; D is possibly TRBD2 (5 bases). The CDR3 contains 13 residues. V lost 8 bases, J lost 0 bases, and 8 bases lay in between. Germline assignment: CDR1 LGHNA and CDR2 YSLEER. The chain's CDR3 is CASGGLSYNEQFF. The CDR3 nucleotides are TGCGCCAGCGGAGGCCTCTCCTACAATGAGCAGTTCTTC.